This T cell receptor (beta chain) came from a study of cytomegalovirus exposure and HLA in healthy donors. V lost 3 bases and J lost 8, with 11 bases in between. The length of the CDR3 is 14 residues. Germline V gene lookup returns CDR1 MNHNS and CDR2 SASEGT. With 60 Vbeta and 13 Jbeta primers, the PCR was carried out. Clones were read by immunoSEQ multiplex PCR, and TCRdb kept only the in-frame ones, dropping some. The repertoire holds under 95,000 clones, with around 74% as singletons. The origin of this receptor is a boy younger than 18 in good health and CMV-seronegative. The gene calls are TRBV6-1 and TRBJ1-6; D unclear. The sequenced sample consisted of PBMCs. Here the CDR3 DNA reads TGTGCCAGCAGTGAGTTTACAGAGCATTCACCCCTCCACTTT. As protein: CASSEFTEHSPLHF.